The 8 T cell receptor beta chains listed next were all sequenced from one sample in a study of tumor-infiltrating lymphocytes in primary liver carcinoma. Starting material of about 0.45 ug total RNA yielded TCR beta cDNA via a constant-region primer. Slightly modified ARM-PCR, run as three nested multiplex PCR rounds, produced the TCR beta libraries. TRBV1-TRBV30 forward primers paired with a C-beta reverse primer were used in the first two PCR rounds, which ran 9 to 10 cycles each. TCRdb processed the multiplex PCR reads anew with MiXCR; each CDR3 protein has one entry. In the table there are about 74,000 distinct CDR3 sequences, roughly three quarters of which are singletons. RNA and DNA were co-extracted from roughly 20-30 mg of unsorted bulk tissue. Sequencing was done on a sample of liver tumor tissue from sampling region 4. As to subset: tumor region T4, right-lateral pole. These receptors all stem from a man aged 40-49 years with primary liver carcinoma and hepatitis B virus infection.

As regards this clonotype: The CDR3 carries no conserved terminal phenylalanine or tryptophan, so it likely arises from a read error. The chain combines TRBV29-1 with TRBJ2-1, with D possibly TRBD2 on 6 matching bases. Germline CDR1 is SQVTM and CDR2 is ANQGSEA. The CDR3 runs to 12 residues. V was trimmed by 3 bases and J by 10 bases, leaving 13 bases between them. CDR3 in amino acids: CSVDWDWREQFS. In DNA, the CDR3 is TGCAGCGTTGACTGGGACTGGCGAGAGCAGTTCTCC.

The rearrangement links TRBV7-2 to TRBJ2-5; D ambiguous. Germline V lookup: CDR1 SGHTA, CDR2 FQGNSA. The V end was cut by 5 bases, the J end by 7 bases, with 14 bases between. The CDR3 sequence is 13 residues long. CDR3 nucleotide sequence: TGTGCCAGCAGCGCCGTAAGGTCTGGGACCCAGTACTTC. Translating gives CASSAVRSGTQYF.

In DNA form, the CDR3 reads TGTGCCAGTACTATGGACAGCCATAGCAATCAGCCCCAGCATTTT. Translated, it gives CASTMDSHSNQPQHF. The chain uses TRBV19 and TRBJ1-5; D might be TRBD1 (6 bases). The CDR3 runs 15 residues. Germline V gives CDR1 LNHDA, CDR2 SQIVND (reference sequence). V lost 7 bases and J lost 0, with 13 bases in between. The full variable domain, with the rest looked up from reference TRBV19 and TRBJ1-5, is DGGITQSPKYLFRKEGQNVTLSCEQNLNHDAMYWYRQDPGQGLRLIYYSQIVNDFQKGDIAEGYSVSREKKESFPLTVTSAQKNPTAFYLCASTMDSHSNQPQHFGDGTRLSIL.

The V call is TRBV7-8, the J call TRBJ2-1, with D unresolved. The V gene lost 6 bases and the J gene lost 3 bases, with 12 bases spanning the gap. CDR1 is SGHVS and CDR2 is FQNEAQ in the germline V gene. The CDR3 spans 14 residues. Here the CDR3 DNA reads TGTGCCAGCAGACTGGCTGTGAACTACAATGAGCAGTTCTTC. Its protein product is CASRLAVNYNEQFF.

Details on this clonotype: A much bigger clone sits one base away, suggesting this may be a read error. The chain links TRBV28 to TRBJ1-1, with 7 bases identical to TRBD1. CDR3 length equals 16 residues. The V segment lost 6 bases and the J segment 2 bases; nucleotides outside the gene matches: 12. Germline V lookup: CDR1 MDHEN, CDR2 SYDVKM. The CDR3 loop reads CASRPRPGQSNTEAFF. DNA of the CDR3: TGTGCCAGCAGGCCTAGACCGGGACAGAGTAACACTGAAGCTTTCTTT.

On this clonotype: Its ends do not fully match the called genes, so a read error is possible. This sequence joins TRBV29-1 and TRBJ2-3; 7 bases match TRBD2. The CDR3 totals 14 residues. CDR1 SQVTM and CDR2 ANQGSEA come from the germline V gene. The CDR3 bases are TGCATCGTTGATGGGGCGGGAGAGCCAGATACGCACTATTTT. Its protein is CIVDGAGEPDTHYF.

This clonotype was seen ten or more times. The V call is TRBV10-3, the J call TRBJ1-5; D may be TRBD1 (5 bases). CDR1 and CDR2 (germline): ENHRY, SYGVKD. V was clipped by 4 bases and J by 6 bases, with 13 bases between them. The CDR3 length is 14 residues. The CDR3 loop is CAISGLGDGQPQHF. CDR3 DNA sequence: TGTGCCATCAGTGGCCTCGGGGACGGTCAGCCCCAGCATTTT.

As regards this clonotype: The germline gene is not matched at one end of the junction; a read error may be the cause. This chain connects TRBV29-1 to TRBJ2-5, with D perhaps TRBD2 (6 bases). The germline gives CDR1 SQVTM, CDR2 ANQGSEA. The CDR3 loop spans 10 amino acids. The CDR3 sequence: CSGTREAQYF. The CDR3 nucleotides read TGCAGCGGGACAAGGGAGGCCCAATACTTC.